What follows is one TCR beta chain and its context. Its antigen is currently not known. Sequence at one end of the junction differs from germline and may be a read error. This sample stems from a study of T cell responses to AZD1222 COVID-19 vaccine (dated by TCRdb to 2020 to 2022). Background on the whole study: AZD1222 recipients with second doses at about 4 weeks or about 12 weeks were pooled, because spike-specific TCR depth and breadth did not differ between schedules. A total of just over 230 trial participants underwent TCR sequencing, of whom 200 to 220 received two doses of AZD1222 and some 26 received two doses of the MenACWY control vaccine. Enrollment into the trials was organized by age into subgroups of 18-55, 56-69 and 70-plus years, and those subgroups contained approximately 150, 30 and 60 TCR-sequenced participants, respectively. Overall study outcomes, separate from this receptor: Conclusions about previously exposed vaccinees were limited because only a handful of AZD1222 recipients were SARS-CoV-2 seropositive at baseline. Participants were mostly white British, with more females than males. The authors suggested clonal diversity may have been underestimated. Spike-specific TCR breadth and depth rose significantly after two AZD1222 doses compared with day 0 and with MenACWY recipients. The vaccine-associated CD4 TCRs covered the entire spike protein, and the dominant responses fell in regions 160-218 and 743-854. Reportedly, close to half of the unique spike-specific TCRs recognized epitopes lying outside the regions that are mutated in the B.1.351 and B.1.1.7 variants. The 56-69-year group was small, and its depth increase did not reach significance, likely because of low power. Because no samples from the day 14 peak response were available, repertoires could be characterized only after the peak T cell response.

The sample's time point label is to be understood as: baseline before first vaccination. The vaccinee samples were drawn from two UK trials, COV001 and COV002, one of which was a single-blind randomized controlled phase 2/3 trial testing AZD1222 (ChAdOx1 nCoV-19) in healthy adults. For TCRbeta chain sequencing, PBMC samples from trial participants were taken at day 0 and at day 28 after the second dose. The CDR3 regions of human TCRbeta chains were analyzed by immunosequencing. In the authors' own workflow: TCRs in the repertoires were matched against a reference library of SARS-CoV-2-specific TCRs that had been generated with the MIRA antigen-specificity platform. Breadth meant the fraction of unique TCRs that were SARS-CoV-2-associated, whereas depth meant the fraction of total T cells that were SARS-CoV-2-associated. Each spike-specific TCR was assigned to its reactive spike region and to a CD4 or CD8 class using the MIRA data. Log10-transformed breadth and depth values were compared by one-way ANOVA with Sidak's multiple comparisons tests. The source is immuneACCESS, and TCRdb retained only in-frame sequences with V and J called. Part of the clones is not carried over; for the studies checked, unresolved V genes explain less than half of this, and the remainder is unexplained. The DNA gave D and trimming, while V, J and clone size come from that table. In this sample the table shows about 110,000 clones, 91% of which occur a single time. The ten largest clonotypes hold 6.5% to 9.5% of the sample.

CDR1 and CDR2 were assigned from the germline V gene (reference sequence) as MNHNY and SVGAGI. Reading from cysteine to phenylalanine, the CDR3 counts 16 amino acids. Only the CDR3 portion is preserved as DNA: 48 bases, with reading frame beginning at the first base. Source: peripheral blood, taken on day 0 of AZD1222 vaccination. The chain couples TRBV6-6 to TRBJ2-2; matching of 6 bases hints at TRBD2 as the D gene. The clonotype comes from an adult in good health. The encoded CDR3 is CASSSHPWGGAGELFF. In nucleotides, the sequence is TGTGCTAGCAGTTCCCATCCTTGGGGAGGTGCCGGGGAGCTGTTTTTT.